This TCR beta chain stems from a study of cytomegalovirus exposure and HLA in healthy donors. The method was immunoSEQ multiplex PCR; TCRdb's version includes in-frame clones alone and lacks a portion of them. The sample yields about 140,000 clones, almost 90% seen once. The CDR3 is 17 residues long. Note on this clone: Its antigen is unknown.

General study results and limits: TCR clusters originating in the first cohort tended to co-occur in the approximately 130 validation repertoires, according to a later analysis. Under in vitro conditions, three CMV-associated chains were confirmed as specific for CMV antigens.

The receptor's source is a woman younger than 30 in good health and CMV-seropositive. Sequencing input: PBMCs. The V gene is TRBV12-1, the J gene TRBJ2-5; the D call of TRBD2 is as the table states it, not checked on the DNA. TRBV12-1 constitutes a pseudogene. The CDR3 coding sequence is TGTGCCAGCAGCTTTGTGGAGGGGCTAGGGCTGGAAGAGACCCAGTACTTC. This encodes CASSFVEGLGLEETQYF.